A selection of T cell receptor beta chains follows, all from one sample in a study of OX40 agonist ivuxolimab in advanced cancers. Produced via immunoSEQ multiplex PCR; TCRdb's table is partial and in-frame only. Of 65,000 to 80,000 clones in the sample, approximately 80% are singletons; the top ten hold around 8.2%. Sequenced here: CD4+ or CD8+ T cells sorted from blood, sampled in a trial of the OX40 agonist ivuxolimab. The origin of the receptors is an adult with an advanced solid tumor such as melanoma, head and neck, liver or kidney cancer. The CDR3 runs from the conserved cysteine through the conserved F or W. A D gene is named only where the DNA matches it firmly. Clone size is given for some rows only: seen once, a few or many times, or a class if the clone is expanded.

CDR3 protein	CDR3 DNA	J gene	D gene	clone size	V gene
CASSQEGSSGGRETQYF	TGCGCCAGCAGCCAAGAGGGGTCGTCCGGGGGGAGGGAGACCCAGTACTTC	TRBJ2-5	TRBD2	-	TRBV4-1
CASSLGDGTNTGELFF	TGCGCCAGCAGCTTGGGGGACGGAACGAACACCGGGGAGCTGTTTTTT	TRBJ2-2	-	-	TRBV5-1
CASSLLAVRGEKLFF	TGTGCCAGCAGCCTTCTGGCGGTGAGAGGGGAAAAACTGTTTTTT	TRBJ1-4	-	-	TRBV4-2
CASSLGPANHGYTF	TGTGCCAGCAGCTTAGGGCCGGCTAACCATGGCTACACCTTC	TRBJ1-2	-	-	TRBV7-2
CASTDGDYNEQFF	TGTGCCAGCACCGACGGTGACTACAATGAGCAGTTCTTC	TRBJ2-1	-	-	TRBV2
CASSMRDTQYF	TGTGCCAGTAGTATGAGGGATACGCAGTATTTT	TRBJ2-3	-	-	TRBV19
CASSGQQGEAGNTIYF	TGTGCCAGCAGTGGGCAACAGGGTGAGGCTGGAAACACCATATATTTT	TRBJ1-3	-	-	TRBV25-1
CASGIGVEDQPQHF	TGTGCCAGCGGAATAGGGGTAGAGGATCAGCCCCAGCATTTT	TRBJ1-5	-	-	TRBV27
CASSRTSANTDTQYF	TGCGCCAGCAGTCGGACTAGCGCAAACACAGATACGCAGTATTTT	TRBJ2-3	TRBD2	-	TRBV4-3
CASSLSGNTIYF	TGTGCCAGCAGTTTATCCGGAAACACCATATATTTT	TRBJ1-3	-	-	TRBV28
CSVGFGYTDTQYF	TGCAGCGTTGGTTTCGGCTACACAGATACGCAGTATTTT	TRBJ2-3	-	-	TRBV29-1
CASSPTGGSATNEKLFF	TGTGCCAGCAGCCCAACGGGCGGGAGCGCAACTAATGAAAAACTGTTTTTT	TRBJ1-4	-	-	TRBV5-8
CASSPDRGIPYEQYF	TGTGCCAGCAGCCCGGACAGGGGAATCCCCTACGAGCAGTACTTC	TRBJ2-7	TRBD1	once	TRBV6-8
CASSFGGREPDTQYF	TGTGCCAGCAGCTTCGGGGGGCGGGAGCCAGATACGCAGTATTTT	TRBJ2-3	-	-	TRBV7-9
CASIWMNTEAFF	TGTGCCAGCATCTGGATGAACACTGAAGCTTTCTTT	TRBJ1-1	-	-	TRBV7-9
CASSPSDRGHYGYTF	TGTGCCAGCAGTCCCTCGGACAGGGGTCACTATGGCTACACCTTC	TRBJ1-2	TRBD1	-	TRBV28
CASSDSIRVAAQPQHF	TGTGCCAGCAGTGACTCCATCCGGGTGGCCGCTCAGCCCCAGCATTTT	TRBJ1-5	-	-	TRBV6-4
CSASKRDGLGYTF	TGCAGCGCGTCAAAAAGGGACGGCTTAGGCTACACCTTC	TRBJ1-2	-	-	TRBV29-1
CASSFSRVYNEQFF	TGCGCCAGCAGCTTCTCGCGGGTATACAATGAGCAGTTCTTC	TRBJ2-1	-	-	TRBV5-1
CASSGHRLAGGYNEQFF	TGTGCCAGCAGTGGCCACAGGCTAGCGGGAGGCTACAATGAGCAGTTCTTC	TRBJ2-1	TRBD2	-	TRBV6-1
CASSAANTEAFF	TGTGCCAGCAGTGCGGCGAACACTGAAGCTTTCTTT	TRBJ1-1	-	-	TRBV2
CASSFQTGRSTDTQYF	TGTGCCAGCAGTTTCCAAACAGGGAGGAGCACAGATACGCAGTATTTT	TRBJ2-3	-	-	TRBV28
CASSQVAPMTGELFF	TGCGCCAGCAGCCAAGTTGCCCCTATGACCGGGGAGCTGTTTTTT	TRBJ2-2	-	-	TRBV4-3
CASSPGPTYGYTF	TGTGCCAGCAGTCCGGGACCGACGTATGGCTACACCTTC	TRBJ1-2	-	-	TRBV6-6
CASSLGGGADTQYF	TGTGCCAGCAGCCTCGGAGGGGGCGCAGATACGCAGTATTTT	TRBJ2-3	-	-	TRBV7-7
CASSHSPGGTVSNQPQHF	TGCGCCAGCAGCCACTCCCCAGGGGGGACAGTTAGCAATCAGCCCCAGCATTTT	TRBJ1-5	TRBD1	-	TRBV4-1
CASSPGQGGTDTQYF	TGTGCCAGCAGCCCAGGACAGGGGGGGACAGATACGCAGTATTTT	TRBJ2-3	TRBD1	-	TRBV7-2
CASSLDWANTEAFF	TGTGCCAGCAGCTTAGACTGGGCGAACACTGAAGCTTTCTTT	TRBJ1-1	-	few	TRBV11-2
CASSLQDGYGYTF	TGTGCCAGCAGCCTCCAGGACGGATATGGCTACACCTTC	TRBJ1-2	-	-	TRBV13
CSARPAYEQYF	TGCAGTGCCCGACCCGCGTACGAGCAGTACTTC	TRBJ2-7	-	-	TRBV20-1
CASSIDRGSASDYGYTF	TGTGCCAGTAGTATCGACAGAGGTTCTGCTTCGGACTATGGCTACACCTTC	TRBJ1-2	-	-	TRBV19
CASRGGGLFYEQYF	TGTGCCAGCAGGGGGGGAGGGCTTTTCTACGAGCAGTACTTC	TRBJ2-7	TRBD2	once	TRBV28
CASSLKVTYEQYF	TGTGCCAGCAGTTTAAAGGTTACCTACGAGCAGTACTTC	TRBJ2-7	-	-	TRBV27
CASSSRGEQFF	TGTGCCAGCAGCTCCCGAGGTGAGCAGTTCTTC	TRBJ2-1	-	-	TRBV7-2
CASSRDRVGPTEAFF	TGTGCCAGCAGTCGGGACAGAGTTGGGCCCACTGAAGCTTTCTTT	TRBJ1-1	TRBD1	-	TRBV27
CASSLLSGQGGSEQYF	TGTGCCAGCAGCTTGTTATCGGGACAGGGGGGTAGCGAGCAGTACTTC	TRBJ2-7	TRBD1	-	TRBV5-5
CASSSSVGYTF	TGTGCCAGCAGCTCTAGCGTGGGCTACACCTTC	TRBJ1-2	-	-	TRBV7-2
CASGKDTHNEQFF	TGTGCCAGCGGCAAGGACACCCACAATGAGCAGTTCTTC	TRBJ2-1	-	-	TRBV19
CATSRDRGRNYYGYTF	TGTGCCACCAGCCGTGACAGGGGGCGGAATTACTATGGCTACACCTTC	TRBJ1-2	TRBD1	-	TRBV15
CASSKRETQYF	TGTGCCAGCAGCAAAAGGGAGACCCAGTACTTC	TRBJ2-5	-	-	TRBV7-2
CASSSNSGPKFF	TGTGCCAGCAGCTCTAATAGCGGTCCGAAGTTCTTC	TRBJ2-1	-	-	TRBV9
CASGLGDRGSDTIYF	TGTGCTAGTGGTTTAGGGGACAGGGGATCAGACACCATATATTTT	TRBJ1-3	TRBD1	-	TRBV12-5
CASSVDLAGANEQFF	TGTGCCAGCAGCGTCGACTTAGCGGGAGCGAATGAGCAGTTCTTC	TRBJ2-1	TRBD2	-	TRBV9
CARSPGTESGETQYF	TGTGCCAGAAGCCCCGGGACAGAATCGGGGGAGACCCAGTACTTC	TRBJ2-5	TRBD1	-	TRBV5-3
CASSTNRDSVDYGYTF	TGCGCCAGCAGCACAAACCGGGACAGTGTGGACTATGGCTACACCTTC	TRBJ1-2	TRBD1	-	TRBV4-1